A selection of T cell receptor beta chains follows, all from one sample in a study of a mutant IDH1 vaccine in newly diagnosed glioma. No antigen has been assigned to these receptors. Some clones are missing from TCRdb's copy, which holds only in-frame ones; the method was immunoSEQ multiplex PCR. The data show some 80,000 clones, roughly 85% seen once. The sequencing used PBMCs, collected from a glioma patient whose treatment included an IDH1 peptide vaccine. These receptors were collected from a woman in her forties or fifties with glioma. CDR3s include the opening cysteine and the closing phenylalanine or tryptophan. The order of the fields is clone size, J gene, V gene, D gene, CDR3 protein, CDR3 DNA. The D gene is left open where the match is weak. Clone size is shown for a subset of rows, as once, few, many or a class of expanded clone.

- | TRBJ2-3 | TRBV10-3 | TRBD1 | CAIAGQASTDTQYF | TGTGCCATCGCGGGACAGGCTAGCACAGATACGCAGTATTTT
- | TRBJ2-5 | TRBV2 | - | CASTSAGTPQETQYF | TGTGCCAGTACGAGTGCCGGGACACCACAAGAGACCCAGTACTTC
- | TRBJ1-5 | TRBV2 | - | CASSDGGLGPQHF | TGTGCCAGCAGTGACGGCGGCCTCGGGCCCCAGCATTTT
- | TRBJ2-7 | TRBV7-9 | TRBD1 | CASSLGQVYTTYEQYF | TGTGCCAGCAGCTTGGGACAGGTCTATACCACCTACGAGCAGTACTTC
- | TRBJ1-1 | TRBV2 | - | CASSSQGRAFF | TGTGCCAGCAGTTCGCAGGGAAGAGCTTTCTTT
- | TRBJ2-7 | TRBV21-1 | - | CASSNRDGLSYEQYF | TGTGCCAGCAGCAACCGGGACGGACTCTCCTACGAGCAGTACTTC
- | TRBJ1-1 | TRBV27 | TRBD1 | CASSRQGYTEAFF | TGTGCCAGCAGTCGACAGGGGTACACTGAAGCTTTCTTT
few | TRBJ1-5 | TRBV7-9 | - | CASSLAPPQPQHF | TGTGCCAGCAGCTTAGCGCCCCCTCAGCCCCAGCATTTT
- | TRBJ2-5 | TRBV5-5 | TRBD1 | CASSWGGQGQETQYF | TGTGCCAGCAGCTGGGGTGGACAGGGACAAGAGACCCAGTACTTC
- | TRBJ2-1 | TRBV7-9 | - | CASSLESGTPRGEQFF | TGTGCCAGCAGCTTGGAATCCGGAACCCCCCGGGGTGAGCAGTTCTTC
- | TRBJ2-6 | TRBV7-9 | TRBD1 | CASSLGDSYSGANVLTF | TGTGCCAGCAGCTTAGGGGACAGCTACTCTGGGGCCAACGTCCTGACTTTC
- | TRBJ1-1 | TRBV19 | TRBD1 | CASSKTGSAFF | TGTGCCAGTAGCAAGACAGGGAGCGCTTTCTTT
- | TRBJ1-3 | TRBV5-6 | - | CASRVLGAGNTIYF | TGTGCCAGCAGGGTCCTCGGGGCTGGAAACACCATATATTTT
- | TRBJ2-3 | TRBV5-1 | - | CASSLTRVTDTQYF | TGCGCCAGCAGCTTGACGAGAGTGACAGATACGCAGTATTTT
- | TRBJ2-1 | TRBV30 | TRBD1 | CAWSVGQKQFF | TGTGCCTGGAGTGTGGGACAGAAGCAGTTCTTC
- | TRBJ2-1 | TRBV5-1 | TRBD2 | CASSILSGRTTGDNEQFF | TGCGCCAGCAGCATACTTAGCGGGAGGACAACAGGAGACAATGAGCAGTTCTTC
once | TRBJ2-5 | TRBV6-5 | TRBD1 | CASRTGQGAETQYF | TGTGCCAGCAGAACGGGACAGGGGGCTGAGACCCAGTACTTC
- | TRBJ2-1 | TRBV6-5 | - | CASSLTGYNEQFF | TGTGCCAGCAGCCTGACAGGCTACAATGAGCAGTTCTTC
- | TRBJ1-2 | TRBV2 | - | CASSELPSANYGYTF | TGTGCCAGCAGTGAACTCCCCTCGGCCAACTATGGCTACACCTTC
- | TRBJ1-3 | TRBV7-9 | - | CASSSRNTIYF | TGTGCCAGCAGCTCCCGAAACACCATATATTTT
- | TRBJ2-4 | TRBV20-1 | TRBD2 | CSASSGNIQYF | TGCAGTGCTAGTAGCGGGAACATTCAGTACTTC
once | TRBJ2-1 | TRBV1 | - | CTSSRNSGRAYNEQFF | TGCACCAGCAGCCGCAATAGCGGGAGGGCATACAATGAGCAGTTCTTC